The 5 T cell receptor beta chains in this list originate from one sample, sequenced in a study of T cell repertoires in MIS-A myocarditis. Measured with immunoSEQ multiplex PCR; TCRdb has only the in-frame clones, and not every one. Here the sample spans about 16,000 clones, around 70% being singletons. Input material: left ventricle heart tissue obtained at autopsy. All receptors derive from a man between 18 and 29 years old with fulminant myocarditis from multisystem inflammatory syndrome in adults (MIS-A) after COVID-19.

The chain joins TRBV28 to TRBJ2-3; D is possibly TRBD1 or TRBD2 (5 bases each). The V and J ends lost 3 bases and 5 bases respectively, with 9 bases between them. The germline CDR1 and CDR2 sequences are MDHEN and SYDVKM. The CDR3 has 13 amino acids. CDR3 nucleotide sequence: TGTGCCAGCAGTTTGAGTGGGGGAGATACGCAGTATTTT. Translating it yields CASSLSGGDTQYF. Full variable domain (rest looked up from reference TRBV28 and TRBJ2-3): DVKVTQSSRYLVKRTGEKVFLECVQDMDHENMFWYRQDPGLGLRLIYFSYDVKMKEKGDIPEGYSVSREKKERFSLILESASTNQTSMYLCASSLSGGDTQYFGPGTRLTVL.

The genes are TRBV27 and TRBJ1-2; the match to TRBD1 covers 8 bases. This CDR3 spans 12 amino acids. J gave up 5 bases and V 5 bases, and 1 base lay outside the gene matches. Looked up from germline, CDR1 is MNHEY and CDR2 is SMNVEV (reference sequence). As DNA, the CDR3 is TGTGCCAGCAGTAGACAGGGGTATGGCTACACCTTC. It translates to CASSRQGYGYTF.

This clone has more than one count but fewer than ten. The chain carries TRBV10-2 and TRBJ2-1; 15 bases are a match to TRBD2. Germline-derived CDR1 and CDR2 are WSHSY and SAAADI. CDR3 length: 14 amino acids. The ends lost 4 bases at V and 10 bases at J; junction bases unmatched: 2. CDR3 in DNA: TGCGCCAGCAGTGGGACTAGCGGGGGGGTGGAGCAGTTCTTC. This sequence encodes CASSGTSGGVEQFF.

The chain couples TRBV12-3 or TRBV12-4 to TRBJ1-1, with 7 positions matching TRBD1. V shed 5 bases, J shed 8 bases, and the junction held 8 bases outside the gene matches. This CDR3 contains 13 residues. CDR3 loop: CASSQGTVIEAFF. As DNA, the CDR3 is TGTGCCAGCAGTCAGGGGACAGTTATCGAAGCTTTCTTT.

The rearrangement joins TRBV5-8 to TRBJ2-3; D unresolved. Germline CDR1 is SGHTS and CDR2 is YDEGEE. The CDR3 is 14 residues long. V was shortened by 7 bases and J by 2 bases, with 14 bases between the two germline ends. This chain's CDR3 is CASPSFGTTDTQYF. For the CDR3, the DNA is TGTGCCAGCCCATCGTTCGGCACCACAGATACGCAGTATTTT.